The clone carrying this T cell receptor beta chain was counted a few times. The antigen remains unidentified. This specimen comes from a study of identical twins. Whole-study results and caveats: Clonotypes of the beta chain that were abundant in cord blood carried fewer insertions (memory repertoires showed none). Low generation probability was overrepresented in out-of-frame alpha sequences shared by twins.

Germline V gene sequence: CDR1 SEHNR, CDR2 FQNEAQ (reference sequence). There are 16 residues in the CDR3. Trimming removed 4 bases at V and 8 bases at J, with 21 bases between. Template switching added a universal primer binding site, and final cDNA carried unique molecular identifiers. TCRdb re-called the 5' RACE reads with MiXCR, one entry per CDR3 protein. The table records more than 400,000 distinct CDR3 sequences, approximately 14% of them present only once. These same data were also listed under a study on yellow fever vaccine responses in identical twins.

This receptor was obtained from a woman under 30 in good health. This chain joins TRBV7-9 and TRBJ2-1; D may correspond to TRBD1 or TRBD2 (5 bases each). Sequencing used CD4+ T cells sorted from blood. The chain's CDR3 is CASSSQWDHLIDEQFF. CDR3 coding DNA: TGTGCCAGCAGCTCCCAGTGGGACCACCTAATCGATGAGCAGTTCTTC.